Below are 16 T cell receptor beta chains sequenced from a single sample in a study of CD4 T cells in relation to SARS-CoV-2 and coronaviruses. Unexposed donor CD4+ T cells date from about 2011-2019, before the COVID-19 pandemic. Produced via immunoSEQ multiplex PCR; TCRdb's table is partial and in-frame only. Of approximately 70,000 clones in the sample, 90% to 95% were seen once. The sequenced sample consisted of naive CD4+ T cells from PBMCs. The subset was: naive CD4+ T cells isolated by negative enrichment. These receptors came from a human donor in good health.

The chain employs TRBV18 and TRBJ1-5; no clear D. V was pared by 1 base and J by 4 bases, with 8 bases between. The germline gives CDR1 KGHSH, CDR2 LQKENI. The CDR3 is made up of 14 amino acids. CDR3 bases: TGTGCCAGCTCACCACTGAGCAGGAATCAGCCCCAGCATTTT. Protein sequence: CASSPLSRNQPQHF.

This chain links TRBV28 with TRBJ1-5; TRBD1 is a possible D gene (6 bases). The germline CDR1 and CDR2 sequences are MDHEN and SYDVKM. There are 16 residues in the CDR3. Trimming took off 5 bases at V and 2 bases at J, with 16 bases between the two ends. This chain's CDR3 is CASSVLQGSGNQPQHF. CDR3 DNA: TGTGCCAGCAGTGTGCTACAGGGATCCGGCAATCAGCCCCAGCATTTT. Drawing the rest from reference TRBV28 and TRBJ1-5, the complete variable domain is DVKVTQSSRYLVKRTGEKVFLECVQDMDHENMFWYRQDPGLGLRLIYFSYDVKMKEKGDIPEGYSVSREKKERFSLILESASTNQTSMYLCASSVLQGSGNQPQHFGDGTRLSIL.

This sequence joins TRBV5-4 and TRBJ1-2; unclear D gene. V shed 0 bases and J shed 3 bases, with 6 bases lying between them. This CDR3 has 13 residues. Germline loops: CDR1 SGHNT, CDR2 YYREEE (reference sequence). The CDR3 spells CASSLEADYGYTF. The CDR3 region has the DNA TGTGCCAGCAGCTTGGAGGCAGACTATGGCTACACCTTC.

Here the CDR3 reads CASSFSPQGADYGYTF. CDR3 DNA sequence: TGTGCCAGCAGCTTTAGCCCGCAGGGGGCGGACTATGGCTACACCTTC. The rearrangement links TRBV5-6 to TRBJ1-2; 8 bases are shared with TRBD1. The V gene end was trimmed by 2 bases and the J gene end by 3 bases; junction bases not matched to a gene: 9. This CDR3 has 16 amino acids. Germline V gene sequence: CDR1 SGHDT, CDR2 YYEEEE.

This chain uses TRBV6-4 with TRBJ1-1; D is unclear. The length of the CDR3 is 13 residues. The germline V and J ends were trimmed by 6 bases and 3 bases, with 11 bases remaining between them. Germline values: CDR1 MRHNA, CDR2 SNTAGT. The CDR3 DNA reads TGTGCCAGCAGAGAAGAACGCTACACTGAAGCTTTCTTT. Protein: CASREERYTEAFF.

The rearrangement uses TRBV5-1 and TRBJ2-7, with no clear D. The V end lost 4 bases, the J end lost 3 bases, and 14 bases lay between the germline ends. The CDR3 is 14 amino acids. The germline V gene has CDR1 SGHRS and CDR2 YFSETQ. CDR3 sequence reads: CASSTDHVFYEQYF. As DNA, the CDR3 is TGCGCCAGCAGCACTGACCACGTCTTCTACGAGCAGTACTTC.

This chain connects TRBV7-2 to TRBJ1-1; 9 nucleotides line up with TRBD1. Per germline, CDR1 SGHTA and CDR2 FQGNSA. The CDR3 extends over 14 amino acids. V lost 4 bases and J lost 4; bases outside the gene matches: 4. The CDR3 DNA reads as TGTGCCAGCAGCTCACAGGGGGCGTCCACTGAAGCTTTCTTT. Translated, it gives CASSSQGASTEAFF.

V and J are TRBV5-6 and TRBJ1-6; D may be TRBD1 (6 bases). Germline V CDR1 and CDR2: SGHDT, YYEEEE. V dropped 1 base and J dropped 9 bases, with 11 bases sitting between them. The CDR3 totals 14 residues. The CDR3 reads CASSLLQGPSPLHF. The CDR3 region has the DNA TGTGCCAGCAGCTTGTTACAGGGCCCTTCACCCCTCCACTTT.

This sequence joins TRBV24-1 and TRBJ2-3; 7 nucleotides match TRBD2. J was trimmed by 7 bases and V by 2 bases; bases with no gene match: 8. There are 15 residues in the CDR3. Germline lookup yields CDR1 KGHDR and CDR2 SFDVKD. CDR3: CATSDSRGAGYTQYF. The CDR3 DNA is TGTGCCACCAGTGATTCCCGGGGAGCGGGGTATACGCAGTATTTT.

This chain uses TRBV7-6 with TRBJ2-3; 9 bases match TRBD1. Germline V gene sequence: CDR1 SGHVS, CDR2 FNYEAQ. CDR3 length equals 15 residues. The junction had 7 bases not matched to a gene; V was cut back by 6 bases and J by 3 bases. The CDR3 here is CASRKGGQGTDTQYF. The CDR3 region has the DNA TGTGCCAGCAGAAAAGGGGGACAGGGAACAGATACGCAGTATTTT.

V and J are TRBV3-1 (or the pseudogene TRBV3-2) and TRBJ2-7, with 12 positions matching TRBD1. The CDR3 is 15 amino acids. With V trimmed by 0 bases and J by 5 bases, 2 bases remained unmatched. CDR1 is LGHDT, CDR2 YNNKEL, per germline (reference sequence). The CDR3 DNA is TGTGCCAGCAGCCAAGAGGGACAGGGGGCCCACGAGCAGTACTTC. Translated, it gives CASSQEGQGAHEQYF.

The chain combines TRBV7-8 with TRBJ1-1; no reliable D call. CDR1 is SGHVS, CDR2 FQNEAQ, per germline. Trimming removed 5 bases from V and 2 bases from J, with 12 bases in between. The CDR3 consists of 14 residues. In DNA, the CDR3 is TGTGCCAGCAGCCTCAACCTAGGTAACACTGAAGCTTTCTTT. It translates to CASSLNLGNTEAFF.

The genes are TRBV10-3 and TRBJ2-4; D may match TRBD1 or TRBD2 (5 bases each). This CDR3 has 14 residues. Germline lookup yields CDR1 ENHRY and CDR2 SYGVKD. The ends were cut back, 2 bases at V and 7 bases at J, with 12 bases in the middle. The CDR3 loop is CAISERDGENIQYF. In DNA form, the CDR3 reads TGTGCCATCAGTGAGCGGGACGGGGAGAACATTCAGTACTTC.

This CDR3 is CASSPDFGEKLFF. The CDR3 coding sequence is TGTGCCAGCAGCCCCGACTTCGGGGAAAAACTGTTTTTT. This sequence joins TRBV5-4 and TRBJ1-4; D not certain. This CDR3 spans 13 amino acids. Germline CDR1 and CDR2: SGHNT and YYREEE (reference sequence). V lost 4 bases and J lost 8, with 12 bases in between. Using reference TRBV5-4 and TRBJ1-4 for the parts outside the CDR3, the full variable domain is ETGVTQSPTHLIKTRGQQVTLRCSSQSGHNTVSWYQQALGQGPQFIFQYYREEENGRGNFPPRFSGLQFPNYSSELNVNALELDDSALYLCASSPDFGEKLFFGSGTQLSVL.

The J gene is TRBJ2-1, the V gene TRBV7-2, with D tentatively TRBD2 (5 bases). Germline CDR1 is SGHTA and CDR2 is FQGNSA. The CDR3 runs to 12 residues. Trimming took off 5 bases at V and 5 bases at J, with 7 bases between the two ends. The CDR3 here is CASSQRDNEQFF. CDR3 bases: TGTGCCAGCAGCCAGAGGGACAATGAGCAGTTCTTC.

J is TRBJ1-5 and V is TRBV6-5; unclear D gene. The CDR3 totals 16 residues. With 2 bases removed from V and 0 bases from J, the gap between germline ends came to 11 bases. The germline V gene encodes CDR1 MNHEY and CDR2 SVGAGI. Written as DNA, the CDR3 is TGTGCCAGCAGTTACCCCGGACGGACTAGCAATCAGCCCCAGCATTTT. This encodes CASSYPGRTSNQPQHF.